This T cell receptor beta chain was recovered during a study of blood T cell repertoires in COVID-19. Study-level information: COVID-19 samples collected from the United States, Italy and Spain covered acute and convalescent phases. PBMCs, B-cell-depleted T cells, or T cells provided the cDNA or gDNA that made up the material.

The V gene lost 0 bases and the J gene lost 4 bases, with 13 bases spanning the gap. From germline, CDR1 is SGDLS and CDR2 YYNGEE. CDR3 length: 15 amino acids. As originally analysed: Counts of nucleated cells, estimated from reference gene primer amplification, were obtained. Data came from immunoSEQ multiplex PCR; TCRdb stores just in-frame clones and leaves some out. V, J and clone size were drawn from that table, and D and trimming were deduced from the DNA. Found here are 120,000 or so clones, 85% of them singletons; the top ten hold 6.6%. The receptor was isolated from a man older than 75 with active or convalescent COVID-19. The sequencing input was peripheral blood. The chain carries TRBV9 and TRBJ1-2; D is perhaps TRBD1 (5 bases). CDR3 region: CASSVDPGGGYGYTF. The DNA for the CDR3 is TGTGCCAGCAGCGTAGACCCCGGGGGTGGCTATGGCTACACCTTC. Full variable domain (rest looked up from reference TRBV9 and TRBJ1-2): DSGVTQTPKHLITATGQRVTLRCSPRSGDLSVYWYQQSLDQGLQFLIQYYNGEERAKGNILERFSAQQFPDLHSELNLSSLELGDSALYFCASSVDPGGGYGYTFGSGTRLTVV.